A selection of T cell receptor beta chains follows, all from one sample in a study of blood T cells in healthy people across ages. MiXCR, run by TCRdb on the 5' RACE reads, gives a single entry per CDR3 protein. Of under 850,000 distinct CDR3 sequences listed, around 36% are singletons. The sequenced sample consisted of blood. Receptor source: a man between 18 and 35 years old in good health. The CDR3 runs from the conserved cysteine through the conserved F or W.

>TRBV12-3/TRBV12-4|TRBJ1-2
CASSHGGGGYTF
>TRBV12-3/TRBV12-4|TRBJ2-2
CASSKIRSNTGELFF
>TRBV20-1|TRBJ1-2
CSGGQTVYGYTF
>TRBV12-3/TRBV12-4|TRBJ2-3
CASSPRDRGTDTQYF
>TRBV28|TRBJ2-5
CASSSSKGGDNEQYF
>TRBV10-3|TRBJ1-1
CAIRAPRNTEAFF
>TRBV12-3/TRBV12-4|TRBJ1-2
CASSDGGGCGYTF
>TRBV5-1|TRBJ1-4
CASSAIRGTDEKLFF
>TRBV10-3|TRBJ1-5
CAISTGTGGPNQPQHF
>TRBV6-5|TRBJ2-7
CASSTRQGVSYEQYF
>TRBV30|TRBJ2-5
CAWSGGTGREQYF
>TRBV20-1|TRBJ2-5
CSASDSRTYNEQYF
>TRBV5-1|TRBJ2-2
CASSSDRANTGELFF
>TRBV6-2/TRBV6-3|TRBJ1-2
CASKERGQGRSYTF
>TRBV12-3/TRBV12-4|TRBJ2-3
CASSRDFTDTQYF
>TRBV6-4|TRBJ2-1
CASSVSTSILSYNEQFF
>TRBV12-3/TRBV12-4|TRBJ1-3
CASSLVPGNTIYF
>TRBV6-2/TRBV6-3|.
CASSYSPLRSSYNEQYF
>TRBV7-2|.
CASSPDPEETQYF
>TRBV2|TRBJ2-1
CASRKTVLMSNEQFF
>TRBV4-3|TRBJ2-1
CASSQTRTGFDNEQFF
>TRBV4-3|TRBJ2-1
CASSPSGTGSAYEQFF
>TRBV29-1|TRBJ1-2
CSVVGFYGYTF
>TRBV5-6|TRBJ2-7
CASSLERAHYEQYF
>TRBV9|TRBJ2-3
CASSVAAGGFTDTQYF
>TRBV24-1|TRBJ1-4
CATSAGDEKLFF
>TRBV7-2|TRBJ2-3
CASSQDPGPQYF
>TRBV10-3|TRBJ2-5
CAISGGTGEYQETQYF
>TRBV12-3/TRBV12-4|TRBJ2-7
CASSPGQLSSYEQYF
>TRBV28|TRBJ2-2
CASSPDRGPGELFF
>TRBV12-3/TRBV12-4|.
CASSNRDRRFSEQYF
>TRBV27|TRBJ1-2
CASSATGNGYTF
>TRBV3-1|TRBJ2-5
CASSLGQGRWETQYF
>TRBV6-2/TRBV6-3|TRBJ1-2
CASRRYRGDNYVYTF
>TRBV12-3/TRBV12-4|TRBJ2-7
CASSFSLSEQYF
>TRBV12-3/TRBV12-4|TRBJ1-5
CASTSSGTGGTQPQHF
>TRBV20-1|TRBJ2-3
CSAPRDRGSRDTQYF
>TRBV6-6|TRBJ1-5
CASSSGRAGNQPQHF
>TRBV7-2|TRBJ2-7
CASSPVDRDLSEQYF
>TRBV4-2|TRBJ1-5
CASARAGNQPQHF
>TRBV4-3|TRBJ2-3
CASSQEGRGVDTQYF
>TRBV4-1|TRBJ1-5
CASSPPDRFNQPQHF
>TRBV25-1|TRBJ2-3
CASSAIRTSADTQYF
>TRBV4-2|TRBJ1-2
CASSQVLGGGYTF
>TRBV6-2/TRBV6-3|TRBJ2-7
CASQRGAGNEQYF
>TRBV4-2|TRBJ2-7
CASSQTAQDVLLYEQYF
>TRBV21-1|TRBJ2-1
CASSERGIDEQFF
>TRBV11-2|TRBJ2-2
CASSLDPGTTGELFF
>TRBV6-2/TRBV6-3|TRBJ1-2
CASSYSDRGDYGYTF
>TRBV6-5|TRBJ2-3
CASSYGAGGPPTQYF